The rows below give T cell receptor beta chains drawn from one sample of a study of tumor-infiltrating lymphocytes in glioblastoma multiforme. Via MiXCR, TCRdb re-called the multiplex PCR reads, giving one row per CDR3 protein. The table lists over 10,000 distinct CDR3 sequences, roughly 70% of them singletons, with around 30% in the top ten. Sequences were obtained from brain tumor tissue. The receptor source for this set is a male donor with glioblastoma. CDR3s include the opening cysteine and the closing phenylalanine or tryptophan. Fields, in order: J gene, V gene, CDR3 protein.

J: TRBJ2-1; V: TRBV11-2; CDR3: CASSARVTSGSEQFF
J: TRBJ2-1; V: TRBV5-5; CDR3: CASSLIGSYEEQFF
J: TRBJ2-1; V: TRBV6-5; CDR3: CASSLTPTSGTDNEQFF
J: TRBJ1-1; V: TRBV10-1; CDR3: CASSESTSTEALF
J: TRBJ1-1; V: TRBV6-2/TRBV6-3; CDR3: CASSYASEGGTEAFF
J: TRBJ1-5; V: TRBV12-3/TRBV12-4; CDR3: CASSLGKINRPQHF
J: TRBJ2-7; V: TRBV11-2; CDR3: CASSSIVGRAYEQYF
J: TRBJ1-2; V: TRBV9; CDR3: CASSVVRDGGYTF
J: TRBJ2-1; V: TRBV19; CDR3: CASIPGLGGGEQFF
J: TRBJ2-5; V: TRBV29-1; CDR3: CSVDQGTQYF
J: TRBJ2-3; V: TRBV5-1; CDR3: CASSLGVRSDTQYF